This record covers a single TCR beta chain. This clone's antigen is unknown. Base qualities are not recorded, but no much larger clone differs from it by a single base. Taken from cysteine to phenylalanine, the CDR3 has 15 residues. The read is trimmed to its CDR3 DNA, 45 bases read in frame from base 1. V has 9 bases trimmed and J has 0 bases trimmed; junction bases matching no gene number 6. Looking up the germline V gene yields CDR1 SGHVS and CDR2 FNYEAQ. The data stem from a study of shared clonotypes between healthy human individuals (dated by TCRdb to the early 2020s). Study-wide context: The cohort included a few men and two women between 18 and 49 years of age. For each donor, CD4 naive and CD4 memory were each given three plates, CD8 naive was given two plates, and CD8 memory was given one plate. Blood TCR repertoires of a handful of healthy adults were deeply sequenced to estimate repertoire size and the extent of clonotype sharing between individuals. Different laboratories and diverse techniques were used to prepare libraries and sequence TCR repertoires, to increase sequencing depth and limit assay-specific biases. Between about 0.8 and 9 billion PBMCs per donor were obtained by leukapheresis.

Using the deep immunoSEQ assay, TCR CDR3 regions were amplified from genomic DNA by multiplex PCR. For each cell subset, the extracted genomic DNA was distributed evenly across all wells of several immunoSEQ 96-well plates, and each plate served as one replicate. Each replicate PCR for sorted subsets received around 0.2 ug genomic DNA, equal to roughly 29,000 T cell genomes. Purified libraries were measured with a Qubit 3.0 fluorometer, size-checked on a Bioanalyzer 2100, and measured again with the KAPA Library Quantification kit. A separate single-read 150-cycle Illumina NextSeq 550 flow cell was used to sequence each immunoSEQ 96-well plate. The paper's processing steps were these. Because the immunoSEQ output held only junctional sequences and lacked quality scores, the filtering could not match the filtering applied to full-length reads. To assign V/J genes and CDR3, sequences were annotated against IMGT germline references using PyIR, a Python wrapper for IgBLAST v1.9. Any read was removed if the V/J assignment was weak (E-value above 1e-6), the CDR3 was missing, or the read contained stop codons, out-of-frame junctions, or ambiguous translated residues. A V3J clonotype was defined by an identical inferred V gene, J gene, and CDR3 amino acid sequence. Percentage overlap between repertoires was computed as shared unique clonotypes divided by the size of the smaller repertoire. RTK rarefaction, the Chao1 estimator, and Recon v2.1 estimates of unobserved clonotypes were used to assess repertoire richness. For all TCRbeta clonotypes obtained by the gDNA method from four donors, generation probabilities were computed with OLGA. This is the immuneACCESS table as TCRdb keeps it, with only in-frame sequences that have V and J called. A part of the clones is gone; compared with another copy, unresolved V genes explain less than half, and the rest is unexplained. V and J calls and clone size are given by that table; D and trimming were obtained from the DNA. Counted in this sample were about 820,000 clones; about 91% of them appeared once. Jointly, the top ten make up nearly 25% of the sample.

The investigation overall reported the following: Sampling was limited to blood, and TCR repertoires in tissue likely differ from TCR repertoires in blood. When a few donors were compared, the shared fraction of clonotypes was about 5% for naive CD4, over 3% for naive CD8, 2.3% for memory CD4, and roughly 0.43% for memory CD8. The small number of donors limited the genetic and exposure-history diversity represented. Pairwise subsampling indicated that sequencing depth was expected to affect the degree of clonotype sharing among donors. Clonotypes shared by all four sorted-subset donors showed higher generation probabilities than non-shared clonotypes. Naive subsets generally had larger estimated clonotype richness than memory subsets did. Even with the large sequencing depth, rarefaction of the sorted-subset datasets indicated that sequencing was incomplete.

CD8 naive samples were CD45RO-negative cells positively selected for CCR7, giving a CD45RA+CCR7+ population that excluded TemRA cells. Donors were healthy HIV-negative adults with no recently reported acute infections or vaccinations. Only Caucasian adults living in Nashville, Tennessee, USA were represented among the donors. After blood collection by leukapheresis, PBMCs were isolated using Ficoll-Histopaque density gradient centrifugation and then cryopreserved in the vapor phase of liquid nitrogen. Purity and quantity of every magnetically sorted T cell population were checked by analytical flow cytometry. Each sorted fraction had its genomic DNA isolated and then quantified by UV absorbance on a Nanodrop 2000c.

The material sequenced was naive CD8+ T cells sorted from blood. The cell subset or site label on this specimen signifies: CD45RA+CCR7+. The chain was built from TRBV7-6 and TRBJ2-2, with 8 junctional bases fitting TRBD1. This clonotype was obtained from a man younger than 45 in good health. CDR3 loop: CARRQGTTNTGELFF. The DNA sequence is given as TGTGCCAGGAGACAGGGGACCACGAACACCGGGGAGCTGTTTTTT.